This TCR beta chain was identified during a study of PD-1 blockade in classical Hodgkin lymphoma. Findings and caveats of the study: By C4D1, diversity of CD4+ TCRs had risen significantly, whereas that of CD8+ TCRs had not. Those achieving complete response showed baseline diversity like newly diagnosed patients. It was reported that newly diagnosed patients had less baseline TCR diversity than healthy donors.

The protocol was immunoSEQ multiplex PCR, while the TCRdb copy is restricted to in-frame clones and leaves out a portion. The data contain about 1,800 clones, around 85% of them singletons. This clone counts as large (0.1 to 1%). Its antigen is currently unknown. The CDR3 consists of 15 residues. Germline V gene lookup returns CDR1 LNHDA and CDR2 SQIVND (reference sequence). Trimming removed 4 bases at V and 2 bases at J, with 12 bases between. The time point was: cycle 4 day 1 (C4D1), after 6 weeks of nivolumab. In every patient, relapse followed autologous stem cell transplantation, while exposure to brentuximab vedotin differed. Magnetic negative selection served to purify CD4+ T cells out of PBMCs that had been thawed. Classifying best responses yielded complete response, partial response or progressive disease.

This TCR came from a human donor with classical Hodgkin lymphoma. This rearrangement joins TRBV19 to TRBJ1-5, with a weak D call TRBD1 (5 bases). This sample comprised CD4+ T cells from blood, obtained before the fourth cycle of nivolumab. CDR3 sequence reads: CASSKGLRGNQPQHF. Here the CDR3 DNA reads TGTGCCAGTAGTAAGGGACTCCGGGGCAATCAGCCCCAGCATTTT.